This T cell receptor (beta chain) was captured in a study of identical twins (dated by TCRdb to about 2016). In the study overall: TCR alpha and beta repertoires from monozygotic twins, unrelated adults of various ages and cord blood were deep-sequenced to test whether fetal clonotypes persist. Replicate twin experiments were performed at different times using different library preparation protocols to rule out contamination. Overall results and qualifications from the work: In beta out-of-frame sequences, excess twin sharing was weaker, because having fewer shared sequences lowered the signal-to-noise ratio. Compared with coincidental sharing between unrelated individuals, an excess of low generation-probability sequences was observed among out-of-frame TCR alpha sequences shared between twins. In monozygotic twins, out-of-frame TCR alpha sharing was systematically underestimated by recombination models, although the models agreed with sharing between unrelated individuals. Abundant cord blood beta clonotypes had fewer insertions, young adult naive repertoires showed a similar but weaker trend, and memory repertoires showed no such trend. Because the same donors could not be followed over many years, the conclusions relied on cross-sectional statistical analysis. Invariant T cells such as MAIT and iNKT could partly confound zero-insertion analyses, although diverse VJ usage argued against such confounding for most clonotypes.

Only healthy Caucasian donors were included. Three pairs of female monozygotic twins, all aged 18 to 29 years, were included in the twin cohort. Peripheral blood mononuclear cells were the source from which RNA for the TCR libraries was isolated. The germline V gene sets CDR1 to MNHEY and CDR2 to SVGAGI. V sheds 0 bases and J sheds 11 bases, leaving 16 bases between their ends. Taken from cysteine to phenylalanine, the CDR3 has 14 residues. CDR3 DNA only is kept here, 42 bases in frame from base 1. The library came from 5' RACE. Sequencer: Illumina HiSeq 2000. A universal primer binding site was added through template switching, and the final cDNA carried a unique molecular identifier so that TCR cDNA molecules could be counted accurately. Specific primers in the conserved constant-segment region were used to synthesize first-strand cDNA for the TCR alpha and beta chains. Each cDNA library was double barcoded, with a SMART-Mk sample barcode plus Illumina barcodes, to control for contamination. TruSeq adapter sequences along with Illumina sample barcodes were introduced in two successive PCR steps. Sequencing of the TCR alpha and beta cDNA libraries was done on the Illumina HiSeq platform using custom primers. Under the source paper's analysis protocol: Raw reads were processed with MiGEC to extract unique molecular identifiers, and MiXCR was used to determine CDR3 positions. Recombination models were inferred per individual with the repgenHMM and IGoR tools using an EM algorithm. The analysis of shared clonotypes was done with the tcR package in R, with sharing normalized by the product of cloneset sizes. Out-of-frame nonproductive sequences were analyzed to study raw recombination free of thymic and clonal selection effects. TCRdb ran its own pipeline on the public reads, namely fastp trimming at Q25 and MiXCR clone calling, and kept in-frame beta chains. Identical CDR3 proteins give one entry, which carries the most common genes and DNA. TCRdb's processing, not the authors' own work, is the source of the V and J calls. This sample comprises 700,000 or so distinct CDR3 sequences, 21% of them detected only once. Clones ranked in the top ten supply about 4.3% of the sample.

On this clonotype itself: The antigen this receptor binds is unknown. Per-base quality was not reported, and no clone a single base away is much larger than it.

These sequences were also reported in another study, on T cells expressing NK-cell markers. The second investigation adds: Seven or eight donors provided sorted CD3+CD56+NKG2C+, CD3+CD56+NKG2C- and CD3+CD56-NKG2C+ T-cell subsets, whose TCR beta-chain repertoires were profiled. Seven of the eight sequenced donors were HCMV-seropositive and one was HCMV-seronegative. In several experiments an anti-gammadeltaTCR antibody was added to restrict sorting to alphabetaTCR-expressing T cells. In several donors, the dominant CD3+CD56+NKG2C+ clonotypes ranked among the top 10 CD8+ clonotypes, making up roughly 1.0-7.0% of CD8+ T cells. Those dominant clonotypes were again the most abundant among CD3+CD56-NKG2C+ cells in several donors, at about 28.3-60.1%. Whether the expanded NKG2C-expressing T cell clones were specific for HCMV antigens remained unclear. The study sequenced eight donors, all healthy volunteers chosen at random: three men and five women. HCMV-specific IgG was detected in serum with a commercial ELISA kit to determine HCMV serostatus. Bulk peripheral blood T-cell repertoires were additionally sequenced from unsorted PBMC for about 6 donors. MIGEC was used to demultiplex reads and group the reads by UMI, and MiTCR was used to assemble and quantify clonotypes. To exclude erroneous sequences, only TCR cDNA sequences supported by at least two reads were retained. The tcR package was used for downstream repertoire analysis, and clonotypes were matched across fractions by CDR3 nucleotide sequence plus V segment. VDJmatch was used to annotate antigen specificity against VDJdb, with one amino acid substitution in CDR3 allowed.

This receptor was identified in a woman under 30 in good health. Recombination joined TRBV6-5 with TRBJ1-1; too little of a D gene remains to name it. Source material: PBMCs. The nucleotide sequence reads as follows: TGTGCCAGCAGTTACTCTATCGGGCAGACCAGGGCTTTCTTT. Translated, this is CASSYSIGQTRAFF.